This passage covers 19 T cell receptor beta chains from one sample sequenced in a study of blood T cells in healthy people across ages (dated by TCRdb to 2015 to 2017). Library preparation employed 5' RACE. The second PCR ran for about 7 to 11 cycles and used a J-beta primer mix along with a sample-barcoded 5' primer. Clones were called with MiXCR by TCRdb after fastp trimmed the public reads at Q25, and only in-frame beta chains were retained. Identical CDR3 protein sequences are pooled into one entry, listed with their most common genes and DNA. This sample gives some 1,800,000 distinct CDR3 sequences in total; 35% to 50% of them show up just once. The ten largest clones add up to 20% to 25% of the sample. Input material: blood. All receptors come from a human donor in good health.

This chain links TRBV20-1 with TRBJ2-7; TRBD2 agrees at 12 bases. The CDR3 length is 13 residues. The V gene end was trimmed by 4 bases and the J gene end by 7 bases; junction bases not matched to a gene: 5. CDR1 is DFQATT, CDR2 SNEGSKA, per germline (reference sequence). The CDR3 DNA follows: TGCAGTGCTAACCGACTAGCGGGGGTTGAGCAGTACTTC. Amino acid sequence: CSANRLAGVEQYF.

The chain has TRBV20-1 and TRBJ1-5; a possible D gene is TRBD1 (6 bases). The CDR3 is 18 residues long. Germline V gene lookup returns CDR1 DFQATT and CDR2 SNEGSKA (reference sequence). The germline V and J ends were trimmed by 1 base and 3 bases, with 22 bases remaining between them. CDR3: CSARGSLETGLLNQPQHF. The CDR3, as DNA: TGCAGTGCTAGAGGATCTCTTGAAACAGGGCTTCTCAATCAGCCCCAGCATTTT.

This clonotype was detected a few times. This sequence joins TRBV27 and TRBJ2-3; D unclear. Trimming removed 6 bases at V and 2 bases at J, with 9 bases between. CDR1 and CDR2 from the germline V gene are MNHEY and SMNVEV (reference sequence). The CDR3 length is 13 residues. The CDR3 reads CASRSRSTDTQYF. Written as DNA, the CDR3 is TGTGCCAGCAGGTCTCGCTCCACAGATACGCAGTATTTT.

The table lists this clonotype with a few counts. The rearrangement links TRBV13 to TRBJ2-6; no reliable D call. This CDR3 contains 16 residues. CDR1 is PRHDT and CDR2 is FYEKMQ in the germline V gene (reference sequence). The V and J ends lost 5 bases and 4 bases respectively, with 15 bases between them. The CDR3 DNA sequence: TGTGCCAGCAGCCCCCCTATCCCGTTGGGGGCCAACGTCCTGACTTTC. Protein sequence: CASSPPIPLGANVLTF. Variable domain in full (rest from reference TRBV13 and TRBJ2-6): AAGVIQSPRHLIKEKRETATLKCYPIPRHDTVYWYQQGPGQDPQFLISFYEKMQSDKGSIPDRFSAQQFSDYHSELNMSSLELGDSALYFCASSPPIPLGANVLTFGAGSRLTVL.

This sequence joins TRBV6-2 or TRBV6-3 and TRBJ2-1; 8 bases line up with TRBD2. Germline-derived CDR1 and CDR2 are MNHEY and SVGEGT. This CDR3 has 15 residues. The V gene end was trimmed by 5 bases and the J gene end by 8 bases; junction bases not matched to a gene: 11. The CDR3 DNA sequence: TGTGCCAGCAGTACTCTAGCGGGTTTTCGGCATGAGCAGTTCTTC. Its translation: CASSTLAGFRHEQFF.

This clonotype has only a few counts. The chain links TRBV4-3 to TRBJ2-5; 10 bases are shared with TRBD1. Germline loops: CDR1 LGHNA, CDR2 YSLEER. The CDR3 has 16 amino acids. V dropped 1 base and J dropped 11; count of bases not matched to a gene: 13. The CDR3 reads CASSQAPGQGVGEQYF. DNA of the CDR3: TGCGCCAGCAGCCAAGCACCTGGACAGGGGGTAGGGGAGCAGTACTTC.

The chain combines TRBV4-1 with TRBJ2-1, with TRBD2 matching 10 bases. The V and J ends lost 4 bases and 7 bases, in that order; junction bases with no gene match: 7. Germline V gene data show CDR1 as MGHRA and CDR2 as YSYEKL. This CDR3 spans 15 amino acids. For the CDR3, the DNA is TGCGCCAGCAGCCGCACTAGCGGGGTTGATAATGAGCAGTTCTTC. It codes for CASSRTSGVDNEQFF.

The V and J genes are TRBV5-1 and TRBJ2-5; D is uncertain. In germline, CDR1 is SGHRS, CDR2 YFSETQ. The CDR3 runs to 14 residues. The ends were cut back, 1 base at V and 2 bases at J, with 9 bases in the middle. CDR3 residues: CASSLWTRQETQYF. The DNA of the CDR3 is TGCGCCAGCAGCTTGTGGACGCGACAAGAGACCCAGTACTTC.

On this clonotype itself: The junction differs from germline at one of its ends, possibly a read error. The rearrangement joins TRBV20-1 to TRBJ2-3, with 11 bases identical to TRBD2. The CDR3 contains 14 residues. CDR1 DFQATT and CDR2 SNEGSKA come from the germline V gene (reference sequence). As DNA, the CDR3 is TGCAGTGCTAGACTAGCGGGGGGTCCAGATACGCGGTATTTT. Its protein product is CSARLAGGPDTRYF.

The V gene is TRBV11-2, the J gene TRBJ2-1; D remains ambiguous. V was cut by 6 bases and J by 5 bases, with 20 bases left in between. The germline CDR1 and CDR2 sequences are SGHAT and FQNNGV. The CDR3 loop spans 16 amino acids. The CDR3 region is CASRPPKGMVDNEQFF. The DNA of the CDR3 is TGTGCCAGCAGACCACCCAAAGGGATGGTCGACAATGAGCAGTTCTTC.

The J gene is TRBJ2-1, the V gene TRBV7-9; D call uncertain. The germline V gene encodes CDR1 SEHNR and CDR2 FQNEAQ (reference sequence). The CDR3 has 12 amino acids. The V and J ends lost 4 bases and 8 bases respectively, with 9 bases between them. For the CDR3, the DNA is TGTGCCAGCAGCTCCGACTCTGATGAGCAGTTCTTC. It translates to CASSSDSDEQFF.

The chain recombines TRBV4-3 with TRBJ2-5, with no clear D. The germline gives CDR1 LGHNA, CDR2 YSLEER. The CDR3 consists of 16 residues. V lost 0 bases to trimming and J lost 5 bases, with 16 bases between them. CDR3 protein: CASSQDLDGPYETQYF. CDR3 DNA: TGCGCCAGCAGCCAAGACCTGGACGGGCCGTATGAGACCCAGTACTTC.

This chain uses TRBV2 with TRBJ2-7, with 9 bases identical to TRBD1. The germline CDR1 and CDR2 sequences are SNHLY and FYNNEI. This CDR3 contains 17 residues. V shed 1 base and J 3 bases; nucleotides not matched to a gene: 10. Here the CDR3 DNA reads TGTGCCAGCAGTGAAGGTCTTTGGGACAGGGCCTACTACGAGCAGTACTTC. Translation: CASSEGLWDRAYYEQYF.

This clonotype has more than one count but fewer than ten. This chain links TRBV6-5 with TRBJ1-2; D gene ambiguous. The V end lost 1 base, the J end lost 6 bases, and 12 bases lay between the germline ends. The CDR3 is 14 amino acids. The V gene's germline CDR1 is MNHEY and CDR2 SVGAGI. The CDR3 DNA reads as TGTGCCAGCAGTTACTTACCCCCGATGGATGGCTACACCTTC. This codes for CASSYLPPMDGYTF.

The chain couples TRBV25-1 to TRBJ2-6, with D tentatively TRBD1 or TRBD2 (5 bases each). This CDR3 comprises 17 residues. From germline, CDR1 is MGHDK and CDR2 SYGVNS. The V end was cut by 2 bases, the J end by 1 base, with 12 bases between. The CDR3 here is CASSEIGTTSGANVLTF. DNA for the CDR3: TGTGCCAGCAGTGAAATAGGGACGACGTCTGGGGCCAACGTCCTGACTTTC.

This clonotype came up a few times. The rearrangement uses TRBV25-1 and TRBJ2-6; TRBD2 aligns across 7 bases. Trimming removed 2 bases from V and 2 bases from J; junction bases left unmatched: 6. The CDR3 loop spans 17 amino acids. Germline assignment: CDR1 MGHDK and CDR2 SYGVNS. The DNA for the CDR3 is TGTGCCAGCAGTGAACTTGGGGAGGGGCCTGGGGCCAACGTCCTGACTTTC. This encodes CASSELGEGPGANVLTF.

The chain links TRBV7-9 to TRBJ2-2; D possibly corresponds to TRBD1 (5 bases). The CDR3 spans 18 residues. Germline V gene data show CDR1 as SEHNR and CDR2 as FQNEAQ (reference sequence). The germline V and J ends were trimmed by 4 bases and 0 bases, with 18 bases remaining between them. The CDR3 sequence is CASSSPTLTDTNTGELFF. The CDR3, as DNA: TGTGCCAGCAGCTCGCCAACGCTGACAGATACGAACACCGGGGAGCTGTTTTTT.

The chain recombines TRBV12-5 with TRBJ2-3, with D uncertain. Trimming stripped 0 bases from V and 0 bases from J, with 13 bases between. The CDR3 covers 17 residues. Germline CDR1 reads LGHNT; CDR2 reads FRNRAP. Here the CDR3 reads CASGLVLLESSTDTQYF. The CDR3 nucleotides are TGTGCTAGTGGTTTGGTCTTGCTAGAGTCTAGCACAGATACGCAGTATTTT.

The genes are TRBV7-2 and TRBJ2-3; 7 nucleotides line up with TRBD1. Germline assignment: CDR1 SGHTA and CDR2 FQGNSA. This CDR3 comprises 13 residues. The V segment lost 5 bases and the J segment 5 bases; nucleotides outside the gene matches: 4. This CDR3 is CASSGDRVDTQYF. CDR3 DNA: TGTGCCAGCAGCGGTGACAGGGTAGATACGCAGTATTTT.